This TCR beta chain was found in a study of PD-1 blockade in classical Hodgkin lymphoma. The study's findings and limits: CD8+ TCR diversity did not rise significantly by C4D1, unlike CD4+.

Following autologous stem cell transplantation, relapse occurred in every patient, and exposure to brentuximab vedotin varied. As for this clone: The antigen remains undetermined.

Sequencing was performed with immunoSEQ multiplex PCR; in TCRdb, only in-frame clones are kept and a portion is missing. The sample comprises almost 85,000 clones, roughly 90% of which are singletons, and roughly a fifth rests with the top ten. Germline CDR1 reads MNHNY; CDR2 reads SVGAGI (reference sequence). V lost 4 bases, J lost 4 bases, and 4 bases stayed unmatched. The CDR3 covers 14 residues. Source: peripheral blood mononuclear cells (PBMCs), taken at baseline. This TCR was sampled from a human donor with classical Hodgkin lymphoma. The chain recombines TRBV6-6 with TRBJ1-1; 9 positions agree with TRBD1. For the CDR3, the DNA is TGTGCCAGCAGTTTCTCGACAGGGGGCACTGAAGCTTTCTTT. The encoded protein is CASSFSTGGTEAFF.